One and the same sample provided the 32 T cell receptor beta chains below, sequenced in a study of shared clonotypes between healthy human individuals (dated by TCRdb to about 2020). The library was produced with the immunoSEQ multiplex PCR assay. Sourced from immuneACCESS, this table was stored by TCRdb with only in-frame sequences that have V and J called. A share of the clones is absent; for the studies checked, an unresolved V gene accounts for under half, and the remainder has no known explanation. In all, the sample holds about 1.1 million clones, and approximately 80% of those were seen once. The ten largest clones represent more than 0.85% of the sample. Sequenced material: memory CD4+ T cells from PBMCs. Interpreted using the paper, the cell subset or site label stands for: CD45RA-negative fraction. Receptors originate from a man between 18 and 29 years old in good health. Some clones in this sample may be carry-over from other donors' samples.

This clone showed up just a few times. The V call is TRBV6-5, the J call TRBJ2-2, with D possibly matching TRBD2 (5 bases). The CDR3 has 14 amino acids. Trimming removed 6 bases at V and 4 bases at J, with 12 bases between. Germline V CDR1 and CDR2: MNHEY, SVGAGI. The DNA for the CDR3 is TGTGCCAGCAGGAGGACTTCCGCCACCGGGGAGCTGTTTTTT. Amino acid sequence: CASRRTSATGELFF.

Points on this clone: The same CDR3 arises from other DNA sequences in this sample as well. The J gene is TRBJ2-1, the V gene TRBV7-2; D possibly uses TRBD1 or TRBD2 (5 bases each). Trimming shortened V by 3 bases and J by 2 bases, and 5 bases separated the two germline ends. CDR3 length: 13 residues. CDR1 SGHTA and CDR2 FQGNSA come from the germline V gene. CDR3 region: CASSLGAYNEQFF. CDR3 bases: TGTGCCAGCAGCTTGGGGGCCTACAATGAGCAGTTCTTC.

V usage is TRBV19 and J usage is TRBJ2-1; 7 nucleotides match TRBD1. Germline CDR1 LNHDA, CDR2 SQIVND (reference sequence). CDR3 length: 17 residues. The V and J ends lost 4 bases and 0 bases, in that order; junction bases with no gene match: 9. CDR3 bases: TGTGCCAGTAGTACCTGGACAGGCCGGAGCTCCTACAATGAGCAGTTCTTC. This gives the protein CASSTWTGRSSYNEQFF.

The chain has TRBV4-3 and TRBJ2-7; 8 bases match TRBD2. This CDR3 contains 15 residues. Germline values: CDR1 LGHNA, CDR2 YSLEER. V was clipped by 1 base and J by 3 bases; unmatched bases: 5. The CDR3 DNA follows: TGCGCCAGCAGCCAAGGGAAAGCGGGAGTCTACGAGCAGTACTTC. Translating gives CASSQGKAGVYEQYF.

As to this clone: Other DNA sequences in this specimen translate into the identical CDR3. This sequence joins TRBV29-1 and TRBJ2-1, with D uncertain. This CDR3 region has 11 residues. CDR1 and CDR2 (germline): SQVTM, ANQGSEA. With 5 bases removed from V and 6 bases from J, the gap between germline ends came to 8 bases. The CDR3 nucleotides read TGCAGCGTTCTCCAGAGCAATGAGCAGTTCTTC. Protein: CSVLQSNEQFF.

Remarks on this clone: A far larger clone lies a single base away; this is likely a read error. V gene TRBV2 combines with J gene TRBJ1-2, with D uncertain. The germline V gene encodes CDR1 SNHLY and CDR2 FYNNEI. The CDR3 is 11 amino acids. As DNA, the CDR3 is TGTGCCAGCAGTGCTGGTGAAGGCTACGCCTTC. Its translation is CASSAGEGYAF.

The rearrangement uses TRBV28 and TRBJ2-2; TRBD2 is a possible D gene (6 bases). This CDR3 is built from 15 residues. CDR1 MDHEN and CDR2 SYDVKM come from the germline V gene. The V gene lost 1 base and the J gene lost 6 bases, with 12 bases spanning the gap. CDR3 sequence: CASSLFRRGSGELFF. As DNA, the CDR3 is TGTGCCAGCAGTTTATTCCGGAGGGGATCCGGGGAGCTGTTTTTT. Full variable domain (rest looked up from reference TRBV28 and TRBJ2-2): DVKVTQSSRYLVKRTGEKVFLECVQDMDHENMFWYRQDPGLGLRLIYFSYDVKMKEKGDIPEGYSVSREKKERFSLILESASTNQTSMYLCASSLFRRGSGELFFGEGSRLTVL.

V is TRBV28 and J is TRBJ1-2; 9 bases agree with TRBD1. CDR1 and CDR2 (germline): MDHEN, SYDVKM. The length of the CDR3 is 16 residues. The V segment lost 4 bases and the J segment 6 bases; nucleotides outside the gene matches: 12. CDR3 amino acids: CASSSQGAAWSNGYTF. The CDR3 DNA follows: TGTGCCAGCAGTTCACAGGGGGCGGCTTGGAGTAATGGCTACACCTTC.

The chain uses TRBV27 and TRBJ2-4; D not certain. The CDR3 runs 13 residues. V was trimmed by 8 bases and J by 1 base, leaving 9 bases between them. Per the germline V gene, CDR1 is MNHEY and CDR2 is SMNVEV (reference sequence). CDR3 DNA sequence: TGTGCCAGCGAAGTGGGGGCCAAAAACATTCAGTACTTC. Translation: CASEVGAKNIQYF.

The chain recombines TRBV18 with TRBJ1-1, with 7 bases aligning to TRBD1. This CDR3 contains 15 residues. Germline values: CDR1 KGHSH, CDR2 LQKENI. V gave up 2 bases and J gave up 0 bases; unmatched junction bases: 3. The CDR3 spells CASSPVTGLNTEAFF. Here the CDR3 DNA reads TGTGCCAGCTCACCAGTGACAGGGTTGAACACTGAAGCTTTCTTT.

This clone was seen just once. The gene calls are TRBV5-1 and TRBJ2-1; D remains unclear. The CDR3 loop spans 15 amino acids. Trimming took 2 bases from V and 1 from J, leaving 10 bases between them. CDR1 and CDR2 from the germline V gene are SGHRS and YFSETQ. CDR3 nucleotides: TGCGCCAGCAGCTTCTGGACGGGTTCCTACAATGAGCAGTTCTTC. Translation: CASSFWTGSYNEQFF.

The chain employs TRBV11-1 and TRBJ2-3; D possibly uses TRBD1 or TRBD2 (5 bases each). Trimming removed 3 bases at V and 2 bases at J, with 24 bases between. Germline values: CDR1 SGHAT, CDR2 FQDESV (reference sequence). The CDR3 covers 19 residues. CDR3 sequence reads: CASSLGRPVGPDITDTQYF. In DNA form, the CDR3 reads TGTGCCAGCAGCTTGGGACGCCCGGTCGGGCCGGATATCACAGATACGCAGTATTTT.

This clone was recorded a few times. A much larger clone is a single base away; this may be a read error. The V and J genes are TRBV30 and TRBJ1-2, with D hard to call. Per the germline V gene, CDR1 is GTSNPN and CDR2 is SVGIG (reference sequence). This CDR3 has 15 amino acids. V was cut by 6 bases and J by 6 bases, with 23 bases left in between. This CDR3 reads CACLWGSVEVHGYTF. In DNA form, the CDR3 reads TGTGCCTGCCTCTGGGGTTCCGTGGAAGTCCATGGCTACACCTTC.

The rearrangement links TRBV6-6 to TRBJ1-3; tentative D call: TRBD1 (6 bases). Trimming took 5 bases from V and 4 from J, leaving 12 bases between them. The CDR3 is made up of 14 amino acids. CDR1 and CDR2 (germline): MNHNY, SVGAGI (reference sequence). In nucleotides, the CDR3 is TGTGCCAGCAGTGGCGGGACACTCGGAAACACCATATATTTT. Translated, it gives CASSGGTLGNTIYF.

Of note for this clone: Possible read error: a much larger clone is one base away. Other DNA sequences in this specimen translate into the identical CDR3. CDR3 sequence: CASNQEAGAGTGELFF. Written as DNA, the CDR3 is TGCGCCAGCAACCAAGAGGCGGGAGCGGGCACCGGGGAGCTGTTTTTT. The V and J genes are TRBV6-4 and TRBJ2-2, with 7 nucleotides matching TRBD2. Germline V lookup: CDR1 MRHNA, CDR2 SNTAGT. This CDR3 region has 16 residues.

Written as DNA, the CDR3 is TGTGCCAGCAGCCCCGGGGGGGGATACAATGAGCAGTTCTTC. It translates to CASSPGGGYNEQFF. The rearrangement links TRBV28 to TRBJ2-1; the match to TRBD2 covers 8 bases. This CDR3 is built from 14 residues. Germline trimming cut 6 bases from V and 4 bases from J; bases unmatched to any gene: 5. In germline, CDR1 is MDHEN, CDR2 SYDVKM.

The chain carries TRBV5-1 and TRBJ2-2; TRBD1 agrees at 7 bases. J was trimmed by 4 bases and V by 4 bases; bases with no gene match: 4. The CDR3 extends over 14 amino acids. CDR1 is SGHRS and CDR2 is YFSETQ in the germline V gene. CDR3 amino acids: CASSPTGITGELFF. CDR3 nucleotides: TGCGCCAGCAGCCCGACAGGGATCACCGGGGAGCTGTTTTTT.

This sequence joins TRBV2 and TRBJ2-5; D perhaps matches TRBD2 (6 bases). V lost 4 bases to trimming and J lost 9 bases, with 15 bases between them. The germline V gene has CDR1 SNHLY and CDR2 FYNNEI. The CDR3 spans 13 residues. The CDR3 reads CASSVGLARAQYF. The CDR3 nucleotides are TGTGCCAGCAGTGTTGGTCTAGCGAGGGCCCAGTACTTC. Using reference TRBV2 and TRBJ2-5 for the parts outside the CDR3, the full variable domain is EPEVTQTPSHQVTQMGQEVILRCVPISNHLYFYWYRQILGQKVEFLVSFYNNEISEKSEIFDDQFSVERPDGSNFTLKIRSTKLEDSAMYFCASSVGLARAQYFGPGTRLLVL.

V gene TRBV28 combines with J gene TRBJ1-1; TRBD1 aligns across 7 bases. J lost 4 bases, V lost 10 bases, and 6 bases had no gene match. The V gene's germline CDR1 is MDHEN and CDR2 SYDVKM. This CDR3 region has 12 residues. CDR3 in amino acids: CATKGGITEAFF. The CDR3, as DNA: TGTGCCACCAAAGGGGGCATCACTGAAGCTTTCTTT.

This clone has only a few counts. A read error is likely here: a far larger clone is one base away. The J gene is TRBJ1-1, the V gene TRBV2; D is uncertain. Per germline, CDR1 SNHLY and CDR2 FYNNEI. The CDR3 length is 11 residues. Deletions cut 6 bases from V and 1 base from J, with 3 bases between. CDR3 DNA sequence: TGTGCCAGCAGGGGGAACACTGAAGCTTTCTTT. This codes for CASRGNTEAFF.

The chain links TRBV9 to TRBJ2-3, with D perhaps matching TRBD2 (6 bases). Trimming removed 0 bases from V and 4 bases from J, with 12 bases in between. The CDR3 extends over 15 amino acids. Looked up from germline, CDR1 is SGDLS and CDR2 is YYNGEE. In nucleotides, the CDR3 is TGTGCCAGCAGCGTAGCCCCTAGCGCCGCAGATACGCAGTATTTT. Translating it yields CASSVAPSAADTQYF.

This chain connects TRBV12-5 to TRBJ2-2, with 8 bases matching TRBD2. This CDR3 spans 15 amino acids. V gave up 5 bases and J gave up 7 bases; unmatched junction bases: 9. Germline V lookup: CDR1 LGHNT, CDR2 FRNRAP. The CDR3 spells CASGRSGRGVGELFF. CDR3 DNA sequence: TGTGCTAGTGGTCGCAGCGGGAGAGGTGTCGGGGAGCTGTTTTTT.

The rearrangement joins TRBV11-2 to TRBJ2-6; maybe TRBD2 (6 bases). The CDR3 contains 14 residues. V was shortened by 8 bases and J by 0 bases, with 8 bases between the two germline ends. Germline V gene lookup returns CDR1 SGHAT and CDR2 FQNNGV. CDR3 in DNA: TGTGCCAGCGGGAGGTCCTCTGGGGCCAACGTCCTGACTTTC. Translation: CASGRSSGANVLTF.

This clone showed up many times. J is TRBJ2-7 and V is TRBV18; TRBD1 aligns across 10 bases. Germline trimming cut 2 bases from V and 6 bases from J; bases unmatched to any gene: 7. The CDR3 totals 15 residues. The V gene's germline CDR1 is KGHSH and CDR2 LQKENI. The CDR3 coding sequence is TGTGCCAGCTCACCAACTAAAGGGACAGGGGCCGAGCAGTACTTC. This translates into CASSPTKGTGAEQYF.

This clone showed up many times. This chain uses TRBV30 with TRBJ2-7; possible D gene TRBD1, 6 bases. This CDR3 has 15 amino acids. V lost 2 bases to trimming and J lost 1 base, with 15 bases between them. The V gene's germline CDR1 is GTSNPN and CDR2 SVGIG (reference sequence). CDR3 DNA sequence: TGTGCCTGGAGTCGCCAGGGGTTCGCATCCTACGAGCAGTACTTC. This codes for CAWSRQGFASYEQYF. Combining the CDR3 with reference TRBV30 and TRBJ2-7 gives the whole variable domain SQTIHQWPATLVQPVGSPLSLECTVEGTSNPNLYWYRQAAGRGLQLLFYSVGIGQISSEVPQNLSASRPQDRQFILSSKKLLLSDSGFYLCAWSRQGFASYEQYFGPGTRLTVT.

V usage is TRBV4-3 and J usage is TRBJ1-1, with no clear D. The V end lost 0 bases, the J end lost 1 base, and 9 bases lay between the germline ends. The CDR3 covers 15 residues. The germline V gene has CDR1 LGHNA and CDR2 YSLEER. The CDR3 loop is CASSQDPAGNTEAFF. The DNA of the CDR3 is TGCGCCAGCAGCCAAGATCCGGCAGGGAACACTGAAGCTTTCTTT.

This clone was counted only a few times. V and J are TRBV5-4 and TRBJ2-3, with 10 bases fitting TRBD2. CDR1 is SGHNT, CDR2 YYREEE, per germline (reference sequence). The V gene end was trimmed by 4 bases and the J gene end by 2 bases; junction bases not matched to a gene: 4. The CDR3 has 15 residues. The CDR3 region is CASSATSGVTDTQYF. The CDR3 DNA reads as TGTGCCAGCAGCGCTACTAGCGGGGTCACAGATACGCAGTATTTT.

Of note for this clone: A much more abundant neighbour one base away suggests this may be a read error. The V call is TRBV28, the J call TRBJ1-1, with D possibly being TRBD1 (5 bases). Per the germline V gene, CDR1 is MDHEN and CDR2 is SYDVKM. This CDR3 contains 12 residues. With 7 bases removed from V and 2 bases from J, the gap between germline ends came to 8 bases. As DNA, the CDR3 is TGTGCCAGCATGGGGCCAAACACTGAAGCTTTCTTT. This translates into CASMGPNTEAFF.

A few counts support this clone. The gene calls are TRBV7-9 and TRBJ1-1; D ambiguous. This CDR3 region has 11 residues. V was trimmed by 4 bases and J by 10 bases, leaving 10 bases between them. The germline V gene has CDR1 SEHNR and CDR2 FQNEAQ (reference sequence). CDR3 nucleotides: TGTGCCAGCAGCTCCGGGCCTGGAGCTTTCTTT. As protein: CASSSGPGAFF.

The J gene is TRBJ2-3, the V gene TRBV5-1; D is undetermined. Trimming took 1 base from V and 4 from J, leaving 7 bases between them. In germline, CDR1 is SGHRS, CDR2 YFSETQ. This CDR3 has 13 residues. The CDR3 coding sequence is TGCGCCAGCAGCTTGTCCCACTCAGATACGCAGTATTTT. This translates into CASSLSHSDTQYF.

This chain links TRBV7-9 with TRBJ1-4; D call uncertain. The CDR3 spans 15 residues. Germline V gives CDR1 SEHNR, CDR2 FQNEAQ (reference sequence). The ends were cut back, 1 base at V and 0 bases at J, with 6 bases in the middle. CDR3 region: CASSLGSTTNEKLFF. CDR3 nucleotide sequence: TGTGCCAGCAGCTTAGGGAGTACAACTAATGAAAAACTGTTTTTT.

The table lists this clone with a few counts. The same CDR3 can be traced to other DNA sequences in this sample. The chain employs TRBV5-6 and TRBJ1-1; D unresolved. The CDR3 is 13 residues long. V lost 4 bases to trimming and J lost 1 base, with 8 bases between them. Germline V CDR1 and CDR2: SGHDT, YYEEEE. In DNA, the CDR3 is TGTGCCAGCAGCCTCGGACGGAACACTGAAGCTTTCTTT. Its protein product is CASSLGRNTEAFF.